This T cell receptor beta chain was profiled in a study of blood T cell repertoires in COVID-19. At the level of the study: There were acute and convalescent COVID-19 samples, and they came from the United States, Italy and Spain. T cells, B-cell-depleted T cells, or PBMCs provided the cDNA or gDNA that served as material.

In the original analysis: Amplification with reference gene primers provided the estimates of nucleated cell counts. Assay: immunoSEQ multiplex PCR; the TCRdb copy retains only in-frame clones and omits some. V, J and clone size reflect that table, while D and trimming were determined from the DNA. This table holds about 230,000 clones, around 86% found once. The CDR3 covers 13 residues. The germline CDR1 and CDR2 sequences are LGHDT and YNNKEL (reference sequence). V lost 1 base to trimming and J lost 7 bases; unmatched junction nucleotides: 3. The material sequenced was peripheral blood. The chain couples TRBV3-1 (or the pseudogene TRBV3-2) to TRBJ2-7; 8 bases line up with TRBD2. This receptor was obtained from a man in his fifties or sixties with COVID-19, enrolled during active disease. CDR3 sequence (DNA): TGTGCCAGCAGCCAAGCGGGAGGGAGAGAGCAGTACTTC. Encoded protein: CASSQAGGREQYF.